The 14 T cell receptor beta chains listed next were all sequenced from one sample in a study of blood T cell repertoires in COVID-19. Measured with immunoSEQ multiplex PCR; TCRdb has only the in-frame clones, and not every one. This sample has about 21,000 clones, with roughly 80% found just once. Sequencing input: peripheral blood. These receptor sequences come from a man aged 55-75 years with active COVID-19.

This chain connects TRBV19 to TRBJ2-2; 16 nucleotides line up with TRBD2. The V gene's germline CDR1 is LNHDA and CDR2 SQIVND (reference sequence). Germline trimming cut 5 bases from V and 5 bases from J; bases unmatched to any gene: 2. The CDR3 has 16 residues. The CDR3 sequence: CASSGGLAGGTGELFF. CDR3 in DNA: TGTGCCAGTAGTGGGGGACTAGCGGGAGGGACCGGGGAGCTGTTTTTT.

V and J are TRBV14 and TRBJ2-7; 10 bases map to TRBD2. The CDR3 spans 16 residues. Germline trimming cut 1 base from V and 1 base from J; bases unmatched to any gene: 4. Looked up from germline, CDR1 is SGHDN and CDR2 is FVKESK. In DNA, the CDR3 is TGTGCCAGCAGCCAAGGGAGCGGGAGGGCGTCCTACGAGCAGTACTTC. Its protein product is CASSQGSGRASYEQYF. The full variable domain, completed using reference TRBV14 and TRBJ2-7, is EAGVTQFPSHSVIEKGQTVTLRCDPISGHDNLYWYRRVMGKEIKFLLHFVKESKQDESGMPNNRFLAERTGGTYSTLKVQPAELEDSGVYFCASSQGSGRASYEQYFGPGTRLTVT.

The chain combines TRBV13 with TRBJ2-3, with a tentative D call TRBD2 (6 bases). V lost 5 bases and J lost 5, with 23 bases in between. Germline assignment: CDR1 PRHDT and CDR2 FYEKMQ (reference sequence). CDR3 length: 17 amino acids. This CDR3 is CASSPDRGIGGKDTQYF. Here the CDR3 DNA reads TGTGCCAGCAGCCCCGATCGGGGGATTGGGGGGAAAGATACGCAGTATTTT.

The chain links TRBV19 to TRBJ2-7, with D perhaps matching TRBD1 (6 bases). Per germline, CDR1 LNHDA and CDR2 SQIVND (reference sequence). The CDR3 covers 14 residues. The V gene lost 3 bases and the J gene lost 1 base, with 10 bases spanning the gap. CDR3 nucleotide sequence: TGTGCCAGTAGTATGGGGGCTCGGTCCTACGAGCAGTACTTC. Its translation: CASSMGARSYEQYF.

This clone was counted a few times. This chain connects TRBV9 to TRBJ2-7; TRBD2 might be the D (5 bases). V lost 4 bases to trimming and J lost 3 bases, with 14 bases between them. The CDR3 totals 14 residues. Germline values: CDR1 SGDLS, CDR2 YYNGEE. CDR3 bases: TGTGCCAGCAGCCCACTAGAGGGTTACTACGAGCAGTACTTC. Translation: CASSPLEGYYEQYF.

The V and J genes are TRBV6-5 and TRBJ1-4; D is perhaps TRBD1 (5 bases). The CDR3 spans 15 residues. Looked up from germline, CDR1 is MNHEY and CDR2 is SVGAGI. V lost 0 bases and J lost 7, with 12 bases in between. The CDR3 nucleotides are TGTGCCAGCAGTTACTCGGGGGGGGTAACTGAAAAACTGTTTTTT. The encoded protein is CASSYSGGVTEKLFF.

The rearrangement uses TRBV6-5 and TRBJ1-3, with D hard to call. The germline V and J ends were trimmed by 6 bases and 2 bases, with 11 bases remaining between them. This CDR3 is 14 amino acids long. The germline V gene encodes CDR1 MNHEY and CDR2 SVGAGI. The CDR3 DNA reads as TGTGCCAGCAGAGCCAGGAATCCTGGAAACACCATATATTTT. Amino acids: CASRARNPGNTIYF.

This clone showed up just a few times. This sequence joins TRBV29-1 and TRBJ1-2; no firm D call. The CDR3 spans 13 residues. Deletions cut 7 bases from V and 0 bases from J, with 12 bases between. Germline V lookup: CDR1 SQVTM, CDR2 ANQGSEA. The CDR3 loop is CSGLGESNYGYTF. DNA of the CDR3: TGCAGCGGCCTAGGAGAGTCTAACTATGGCTACACCTTC.

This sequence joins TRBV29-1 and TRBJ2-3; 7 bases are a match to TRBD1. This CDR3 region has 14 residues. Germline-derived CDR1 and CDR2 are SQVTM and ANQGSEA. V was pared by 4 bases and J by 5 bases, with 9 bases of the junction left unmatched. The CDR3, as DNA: TGCAGCGTTGTGCAGGGGGAATACGGAGATACGCAGTATTTT. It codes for CSVVQGEYGDTQYF.

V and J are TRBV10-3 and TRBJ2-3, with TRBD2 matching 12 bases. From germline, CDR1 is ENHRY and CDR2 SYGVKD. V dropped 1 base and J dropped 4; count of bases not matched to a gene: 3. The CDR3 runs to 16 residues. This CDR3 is CAISELLAGGSDTQYF. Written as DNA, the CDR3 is TGTGCCATCAGTGAGTTACTAGCGGGAGGATCAGATACGCAGTATTTT.

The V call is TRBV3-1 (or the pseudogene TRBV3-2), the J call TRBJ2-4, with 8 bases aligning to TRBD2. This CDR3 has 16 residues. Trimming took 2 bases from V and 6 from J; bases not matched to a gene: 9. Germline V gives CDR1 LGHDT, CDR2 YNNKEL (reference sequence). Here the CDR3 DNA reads TGTGCCAGCAGCCAACCCGGGGGGGGTCGGGGAAACATTCAGTACTTC. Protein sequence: CASSQPGGGRGNIQYF.

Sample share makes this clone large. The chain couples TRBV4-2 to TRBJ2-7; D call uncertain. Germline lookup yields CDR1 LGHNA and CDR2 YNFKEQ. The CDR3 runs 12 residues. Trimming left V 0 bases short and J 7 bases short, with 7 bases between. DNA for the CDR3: TGTGCCAGCAGCCAAGATAATATGGAGCAGTACTTC. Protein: CASSQDNMEQYF.

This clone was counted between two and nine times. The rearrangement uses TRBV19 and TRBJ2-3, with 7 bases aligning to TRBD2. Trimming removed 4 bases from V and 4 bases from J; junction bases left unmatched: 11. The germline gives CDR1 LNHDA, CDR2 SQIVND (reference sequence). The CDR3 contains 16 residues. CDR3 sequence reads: CASSTPSGLHPDTQYF. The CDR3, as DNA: TGTGCCAGTAGTACCCCTAGCGGCCTCCACCCAGATACGCAGTATTTT. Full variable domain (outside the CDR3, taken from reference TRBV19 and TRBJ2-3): DGGITQSPKYLFRKEGQNVTLSCEQNLNHDAMYWYRQDPGQGLRLIYYSQIVNDFQKGDIAEGYSVSREKKESFPLTVTSAQKNPTAFYLCASSTPSGLHPDTQYFGPGTRLTVL.

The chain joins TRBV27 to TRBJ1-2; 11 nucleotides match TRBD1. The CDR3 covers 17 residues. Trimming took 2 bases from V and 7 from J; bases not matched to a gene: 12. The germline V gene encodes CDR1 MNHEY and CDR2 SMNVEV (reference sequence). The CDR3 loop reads CASSLTAGGGTGGGYTF. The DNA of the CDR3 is TGTGCCAGCAGTTTAACGGCGGGGGGCGGGACAGGGGGTGGCTACACCTTC.